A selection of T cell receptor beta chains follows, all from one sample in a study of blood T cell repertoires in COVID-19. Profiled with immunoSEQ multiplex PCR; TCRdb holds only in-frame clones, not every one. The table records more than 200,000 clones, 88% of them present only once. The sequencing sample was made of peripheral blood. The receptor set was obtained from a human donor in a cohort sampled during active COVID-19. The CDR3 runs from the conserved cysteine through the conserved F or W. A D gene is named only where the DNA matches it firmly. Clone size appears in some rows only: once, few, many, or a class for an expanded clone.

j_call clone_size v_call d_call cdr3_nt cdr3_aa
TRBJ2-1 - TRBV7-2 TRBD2 TGTGCCAGCAGCAGAGTCACCCGGGGACTAGCGCCTTACAATGAGCAGTTCTTC CASSRVTRGLAPYNEQFF
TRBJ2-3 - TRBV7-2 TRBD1 TGTGCCAGCAGCATAAATACAGGGGTTGGGGTTACGCAGTATTTT CASSINTGVGVTQYF
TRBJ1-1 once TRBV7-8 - TGTGCCAGCAGCCTCTCGGGTACTGAAGCTTTCTTT CASSLSGTEAFF
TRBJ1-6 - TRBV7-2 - TGTGCCAGCAGCTTAAGAAGCAGGGATTCACCCCTCCACTTT CASSLRSRDSPLHF
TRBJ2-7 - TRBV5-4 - TGTGCCAGCAGCTTGGGGACTGATAGCTCCTACGAGCAGTACTTC CASSLGTDSSYEQYF
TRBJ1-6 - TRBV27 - TGTGCCAGCAGTTTATCGTTGCGGTCGGGGATAAATTCACCCCTCCACTTT CASSLSLRSGINSPLHF
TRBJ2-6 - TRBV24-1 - TGTGCCACCAGTGAGTCGGGGACCAACGTCCTGACTTTC CATSESGTNVLTF
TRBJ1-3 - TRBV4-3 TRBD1 TGCGCCAGCAGCCCGTTCTTTGGGGCAGGGGGAGGAAACACCATATATTTT CASSPFFGAGGGNTIYF
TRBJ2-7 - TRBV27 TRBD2 TGTGCCAGCACTCCGCGGGGGTCCTACGAGCAGTACTTC CASTPRGSYEQYF
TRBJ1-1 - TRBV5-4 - TGTGCCAGCAGCTTGGAAGGGTTTGGAGGCACTGAAGCTTTCTTT CASSLEGFGGTEAFF